This TCR beta chain was captured by sequencing in a study of identical twins. This clonotype was seen repeatedly, ten times or more. Its antigen is still unknown. TCRdb passed the 5' RACE reads through MiXCR, listing each CDR3 protein once. The sample lists hundreds of thousands of distinct CDR3 sequences, roughly 6% seen once, with roughly 1.6% in the top ten. All donors were healthy Caucasians. General study findings and limits: Out-of-frame alpha sequences common to twins exhibited a surplus of low generation probability. The more abundant beta clonotypes in cord blood had fewer insertions, and memory repertoires did not show this.

Trimming took off 3 bases at V and 2 bases at J, with 9 bases between the two ends. The CDR3 is 14 residues long. Per the germline V gene, CDR1 is KGHDR and CDR2 is SFDVKD. Sequencing was done on a sample of naive T cells sorted from blood. The genes are TRBV24-1 and TRBJ2-5; D not resolved. The clonotype comes from a man in his late teens or twenties in good health. CDR3 sequence reads: CATSDRQTQETQYF. CDR3 bases: TGTGCCACCAGTGATCGACAAACACAAGAGACCCAGTACTTC.